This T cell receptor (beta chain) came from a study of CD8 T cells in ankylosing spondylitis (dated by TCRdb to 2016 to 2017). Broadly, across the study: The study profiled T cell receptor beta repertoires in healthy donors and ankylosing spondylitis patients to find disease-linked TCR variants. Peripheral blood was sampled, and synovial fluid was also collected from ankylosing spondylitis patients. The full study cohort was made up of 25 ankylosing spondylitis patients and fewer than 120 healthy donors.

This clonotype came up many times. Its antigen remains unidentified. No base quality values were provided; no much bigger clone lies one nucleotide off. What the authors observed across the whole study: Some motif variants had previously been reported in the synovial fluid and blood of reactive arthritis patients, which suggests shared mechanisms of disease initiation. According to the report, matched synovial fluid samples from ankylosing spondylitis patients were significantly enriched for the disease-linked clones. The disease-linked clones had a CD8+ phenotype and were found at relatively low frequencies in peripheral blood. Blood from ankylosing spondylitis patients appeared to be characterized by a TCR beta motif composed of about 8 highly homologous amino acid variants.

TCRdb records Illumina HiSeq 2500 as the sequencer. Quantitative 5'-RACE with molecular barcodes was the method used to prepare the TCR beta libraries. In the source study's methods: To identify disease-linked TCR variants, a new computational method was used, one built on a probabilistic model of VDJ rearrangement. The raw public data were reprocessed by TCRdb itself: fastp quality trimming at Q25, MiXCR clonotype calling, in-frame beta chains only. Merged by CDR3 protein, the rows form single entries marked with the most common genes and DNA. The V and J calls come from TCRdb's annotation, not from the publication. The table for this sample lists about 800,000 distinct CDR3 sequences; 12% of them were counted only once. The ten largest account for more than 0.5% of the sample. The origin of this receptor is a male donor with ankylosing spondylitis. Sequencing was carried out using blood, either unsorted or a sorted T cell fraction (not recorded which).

The nucleotide sequence reads TGCAGTTGTCTCGGGTCAGGGATGCCTGAAGCTTTCTTT. This codes for CSCLGSGMPEAFF. Rearrangement joined TRBV20-1 to TRBJ1-1, and perhaps TRBD1 as D gene, on 5 matching bases. The CDR3 runs 13 residues from the cysteine to the phenylalanine. Of all the DNA, just the CDR3 is kept, 39 bases in frame from base 1. CDR1 and CDR2, looked up from the germline V gene (reference sequence), are DFQATT and SNEGSKA. V is cut by 8 bases and J by 6 bases, and the space between the germline ends is 19 bases.